Presented here are 20 T cell receptor beta chains from one specimen sequenced in a study of cytomegalovirus exposure and HLA in healthy donors. 13 Jbeta primers and 60 Vbeta primers were used for the PCR. Assay used: immunoSEQ multiplex PCR; TCRdb lists only in-frame clones, some missing. There are 130,000 to 150,000 clones in the sample, with approximately 1% held by the top ten. The material sequenced was PBMCs. The receptors were sampled from a male donor in good health and CMV-seronegative.

CDR3 residues: CASSQVRGWNTEAFF. In DNA, the CDR3 is TGTGCCAGCAGCCAAGTCCGAGGATGGAACACTGAAGCTTTCTTT. J is TRBJ1-1 and V is TRBV14; D uncertain. The CDR3 spans 15 residues. The V end was cut by 1 base, the J end by 1 base, with 10 bases between. Germline loops: CDR1 SGHDN, CDR2 FVKESK.

The chain has TRBV7-2 and TRBJ1-2; D may be TRBD1 (5 bases). Between the trimmed V and J ends, which lost 7 bases and 6 bases, there was a span of 30 bases. CDR1 and CDR2 (germline): SGHTA, FQGNSA. This CDR3 has 18 amino acids. This chain's CDR3 is CASIPSGPTLSWGDGYTF. CDR3 in DNA: TGTGCCAGCATCCCATCCGGGCCCACCCTGAGTTGGGGGGATGGCTACACCTTC.

The chain couples TRBV2 to TRBJ2-7, with D perhaps matching TRBD1 (6 bases). Germline V gene lookup returns CDR1 SNHLY and CDR2 FYNNEI. The CDR3 has 14 amino acids. V shed 7 bases and J shed 0 bases, with 13 bases lying between them. The CDR3 loop is CASNRQESSYEQYF. As DNA, the CDR3 is TGTGCCAGCAACCGACAGGAAAGCTCCTACGAGCAGTACTTC.

The chain links TRBV13 to TRBJ1-1; TRBD1 aligns across 9 bases. The CDR3 is 14 residues long. The germline V gene encodes CDR1 PRHDT and CDR2 FYEKMQ (reference sequence). After removal of 5 bases from V and 8 bases from J, the junction contained 9 bases not matched to a gene. The CDR3 nucleotides read TGTGCCAGCAGCGGTGGGACAGGGCAAATGGAAGCTTTCTTT. It encodes CASSGGTGQMEAFF.

The chain employs TRBV6-1 and TRBJ2-7; possibly TRBD2 for D (6 bases). Trimming took 4 bases from V and 2 from J, leaving 15 bases between them. The CDR3 consists of 15 residues. Germline V gene sequence: CDR1 MNHNS, CDR2 SASEGT. CDR3 nucleotides: TGTGCCAGCAGTGTGCGGGAACCCGGTGCCTACGAGCAGTACTTC. Translation: CASSVREPGAYEQYF.

This chain joins TRBV9 and TRBJ1-4; D is ambiguous. V lost 4 bases and J lost 5, with 12 bases in between. Germline CDR1 and CDR2: SGDLS and YYNGEE. CDR3 length: 14 residues. CDR3 coding DNA: TGTGCCAGCAGCCTCACGTTCGGGAATGAAAAACTGTTTTTT. Its translation is CASSLTFGNEKLFF.

This rearrangement joins TRBV6-6 to TRBJ1-2; no definite D call. Germline V CDR1 and CDR2: MNHNY, SVGAGI (reference sequence). The CDR3 is made up of 16 amino acids. V gave up 4 bases and J gave up 8 bases, with 23 bases separating them. The CDR3 nucleotides read TGTGCCAGCAGTTCCCCGGGAGGCAATCCCCTGGGAGGCTACACCTTC. Its translation is CASSSPGGNPLGGYTF.

The V gene is TRBV5-4, the J gene TRBJ1-2, with D perhaps matching TRBD1 (5 bases). Germline loops: CDR1 SGHNT, CDR2 YYREEE (reference sequence). Trimming took 0 bases from V and 7 from J, leaving 10 bases between them. This CDR3 is 13 amino acids long. CDR3 DNA sequence: TGTGCCAGCAGCTTGGCGGGGGGTTCTGGCTACACCTTC. Amino acids: CASSLAGGSGYTF.

The rearrangement joins TRBV30 to TRBJ1-1, with D possibly TRBD1 on 6 matching bases. Germline CDR1 and CDR2: GTSNPN and SVGIG (reference sequence). Deletions cut 5 bases from V and 0 bases from J, with 10 bases between. The CDR3 is 13 amino acids. CDR3 bases: TGTGCCTGGCACCCAGGGGTGAACACTGAAGCTTTCTTT. Protein sequence: CAWHPGVNTEAFF.

V usage is TRBV6-1 and J usage is TRBJ1-5; D unresolved. The CDR3 spans 15 residues. Trimming removed 2 bases at V and 2 bases at J, with 10 bases between. CDR1 is MNHNS, CDR2 SASEGT, per germline. CDR3 in DNA: TGTGCCAGCAGTGAATGGAGGGATGGCAATCAGCCCCAGCATTTT. It specifies CASSEWRDGNQPQHF.

This chain links TRBV2 with TRBJ1-5, with 10 nucleotides matching TRBD1. Germline CDR1 SNHLY, CDR2 FYNNEI. V shed 5 bases, J shed 4 bases, and the junction held 2 bases outside the gene matches. The CDR3 sequence is 14 residues long. This CDR3 reads CASSLGQGNQPQHF. In DNA form, the CDR3 reads TGTGCCAGCAGTCTGGGACAGGGGAATCAGCCCCAGCATTTT. Full variable domain (remainder filled in from reference TRBV2 and TRBJ1-5): EPEVTQTPSHQVTQMGQEVILRCVPISNHLYFYWYRQILGQKVEFLVSFYNNEISEKSEIFDDQFSVERPDGSNFTLKIRSTKLEDSAMYFCASSLGQGNQPQHFGDGTRLSIL.

As regards this clone: This sample includes further DNA sequences coding for the same CDR3. The V and J genes are TRBV4-3 and TRBJ1-5; TRBD1 aligns across 8 bases. The germline gives CDR1 LGHNA, CDR2 YSLEER. This CDR3 comprises 15 residues. Trimming took 3 bases from V and 2 from J; bases not matched to a gene: 3. The CDR3 DNA sequence: TGCGCCAGCAGCCAGACAGGGGAAGGCAATCAGCCCCAGCATTTT. It codes for CASSQTGEGNQPQHF.

This chain links TRBV6-5 with TRBJ1-1; D is possibly TRBD1 (5 bases). CDR1 MNHEY and CDR2 SVGAGI come from the germline V gene. The CDR3 is 13 amino acids. Trimming took 7 bases from V and 4 from J, leaving 13 bases between them. CDR3 in DNA: TGTGCCAGCACCCTTGGGGGGGTCACTGAAGCTTTCTTT. It specifies CASTLGGVTEAFF.

The rearrangement uses TRBV13 and TRBJ2-1; 7 bases fit TRBD2. V was pared by 3 bases and J by 3 bases, with 2 bases of the junction left unmatched. The CDR3 spans 14 residues. The germline V gene has CDR1 PRHDT and CDR2 FYEKMQ (reference sequence). CDR3 nucleotides: TGTGCCAGCAGCTTCCCGGGAGGCTACAATGAGCAGTTCTTC. Translating it yields CASSFPGGYNEQFF.

The V call is TRBV30, the J call TRBJ1-2; D is uncertain. The V gene lost 0 bases and the J gene lost 8 bases, with 10 bases spanning the gap. The CDR3 length is 12 residues. Germline CDR1 and CDR2: GTSNPN and SVGIG (reference sequence). The CDR3 DNA follows: TGTGCCTGGAGTGTCCCGGGTTTCGGCTACACCTTC. This gives the protein CAWSVPGFGYTF. Drawing the rest from reference TRBV30 and TRBJ1-2, the complete variable domain is SQTIHQWPATLVQPVGSPLSLECTVEGTSNPNLYWYRQAAGRGLQLLFYSVGIGQISSEVPQNLSASRPQDRQFILSSKKLLLSDSGFYLCAWSVPGFGYTFGSGTRLTVV.

The chain couples TRBV5-1 to TRBJ2-1; possibly TRBD1 for D (6 bases). Trimming took off 6 bases at V and 4 bases at J, with 20 bases between the two ends. CDR3 length: 16 amino acids. Germline V gene sequence: CDR1 SGHRS, CDR2 YFSETQ. The CDR3 is CASTRGIPSVYNEQFF. As DNA, the CDR3 is TGCGCCAGCACCAGGGGTATCCCCTCGGTTTACAATGAGCAGTTCTTC.

V usage is TRBV9 and J usage is TRBJ1-1; TRBD1 is a possible D gene (5 bases). This CDR3 has 15 residues. Trimming removed 0 bases from V and 4 bases from J, with 13 bases in between. Looked up from germline, CDR1 is SGDLS and CDR2 is YYNGEE. The CDR3 reads CASSVGAGRTTEAFF. CDR3 sequence (DNA): TGTGCCAGCAGCGTAGGGGCAGGGCGGACCACTGAAGCTTTCTTT.

The gene calls are TRBV11-3 and TRBJ1-1; 9 nucleotides align to TRBD1. Germline V lookup: CDR1 SGHNT, CDR2 YENEEA. The J segment lost 11 bases and the V segment lost 7 bases, leaving 20 bases of the junction unmatched. The CDR3 totals 16 residues. CDR3 in amino acids: CASTPMDPGQGLEAFF. CDR3 DNA sequence: TGTGCCAGCACCCCTATGGATCCGGGACAGGGCCTCGAGGCTTTCTTT.

The V gene is TRBV5-1, the J gene TRBJ1-4; a weak D match, TRBD1 (6 bases). The CDR3 contains 13 residues. Trimming took off 5 bases at V and 5 bases at J, with 10 bases between the two ends. Germline CDR1 and CDR2: SGHRS and YFSETQ. This chain's CDR3 is CASRDSQNEKLFF. The CDR3 coding sequence is TGCGCCAGCAGGGACAGCCAAAATGAAAAACTGTTTTTT.

V usage is TRBV30 and J usage is TRBJ1-2, with D uncertain. The CDR3 has 13 amino acids. V lost 4 bases and J lost 2, with 11 bases in between. The V gene's germline CDR1 is GTSNPN and CDR2 SVGIG (reference sequence). CDR3 bases: TGTGCCTGGAAGGCGGCAGTGAACTATGGCTACACCTTC. Translating gives CAWKAAVNYGYTF.